Following are 23 T cell receptor beta chains from one sample sequenced in a study of T cells in tuberculosis. Generated by immunoSEQ multiplex PCR, the TCRdb table keeps only in-frame clones and is missing some. The sample yields some 29,000 clones, roughly 89% seen once. The sequenced material came from PBMCs. These receptors all come from a donor between 10 and 35 years old with latent tuberculosis or without tuberculosis infection.

The chain uses TRBV15 and TRBJ1-5, with TRBD1 matching 8 bases. The CDR3 contains 14 residues. V shed 9 bases, J shed 1 base, and the junction held 5 bases outside the gene matches. Per the germline V gene, CDR1 is LNHNV and CDR2 is YYDKDF (reference sequence). The CDR3 here is CATNRDRSNQPQHF. For the CDR3, the DNA is TGTGCCACGAACCGGGACAGGAGCAATCAGCCCCAGCATTTT. Complete variable domain (other parts from reference TRBV15 and TRBJ1-5): DAMVIQNPRYQVTQFGKPVTLSCSQTLNHNVMYWYQQKSSQAPKLLFHYYDKDFNNEADTPDNFQSRRPNTSFCFLDIRSPGLGDTAMYLCATNRDRSNQPQHFGDGTRLSIL.

V and J are TRBV18 and TRBJ2-2; 8 nucleotides align to TRBD2. Germline V gene lookup returns CDR1 KGHSH and CDR2 LQKENI. V shed 4 bases and J 4 bases; nucleotides not matched to a gene: 5. This CDR3 has 15 residues. Here the CDR3 reads CASSLNGGATGELFF. CDR3 DNA sequence: TGTGCCAGCTCACTCAACGGGGGGGCCACCGGGGAGCTGTTTTTT.

The V and J genes are TRBV7-9 and TRBJ1-1; perhaps TRBD1 as D (5 bases). V was trimmed by 5 bases and J by 4 bases, leaving 17 bases between them. Germline V gene lookup returns CDR1 SEHNR and CDR2 FQNEAQ (reference sequence). The CDR3 has 15 residues. CDR3 coding DNA: TGTGCCAGCAGCCCTACCGGAGGGGCGGGCACTGAAGCTTTCTTT. Translated: CASSPTGGAGTEAFF.

The chain joins TRBV2 to TRBJ2-4; D might be TRBD1 (5 bases). V gave up 7 bases and J gave up 6 bases, with 7 bases separating them. Germline V lookup: CDR1 SNHLY, CDR2 FYNNEI. The CDR3 extends over 11 amino acids. CDR3 loop: CASNTGNIQYF. The CDR3 coding sequence is TGTGCCAGCAATACAGGAAACATTCAGTACTTC.

The CDR3 protein is CASSFRGGGSSGANVLTF. The CDR3, as DNA: TGTGCCAGCAGTTTCAGGGGAGGGGGTAGCTCTGGGGCCAACGTCCTGACTTTC. The rearrangement joins TRBV28 to TRBJ2-6; TRBD2 is a possible D gene (7 bases). Trimming took 3 bases from V and 0 from J, leaving 15 bases between them. The CDR3 has 18 residues. Germline-derived CDR1 and CDR2 are MDHEN and SYDVKM.

The genes are TRBV5-1 and TRBJ2-1; tentative D call: TRBD1 (6 bases). Germline V CDR1 and CDR2: SGHRS, YFSETQ. The length of the CDR3 is 19 residues. V dropped 4 bases and J dropped 0 bases, with 23 bases sitting between them. The CDR3: CASSDATGTTSSSYNEQFF. For the CDR3, the DNA is TGCGCCAGCAGCGACGCGACAGGTACCACCTCCAGCTCCTACAATGAGCAGTTCTTC.

This rearrangement joins TRBV27 to TRBJ1-2, with D perhaps TRBD1 (6 bases). The germline gives CDR1 MNHEY, CDR2 SMNVEV (reference sequence). V was clipped by 3 bases and J by 2 bases, with 7 bases between them. The CDR3 covers 13 residues. The CDR3, as DNA: TGTGCCAGCAGTTTTCAGGGGAACTATGGCTACACCTTC. Its protein product is CASSFQGNYGYTF.

V is TRBV28 and J is TRBJ2-7, with D tentatively TRBD2 (6 bases). CDR1 is MDHEN, CDR2 SYDVKM, per germline. The CDR3 sequence is 13 residues long. The V end was cut by 6 bases, the J end by 2 bases, with 11 bases between. The CDR3 region is CASRGTATYEQYF. In DNA form, the CDR3 reads TGTGCCAGCAGGGGGACTGCTACCTACGAGCAGTACTTC. Combining the CDR3 with reference TRBV28 and TRBJ2-7 gives the whole variable domain DVKVTQSSRYLVKRTGEKVFLECVQDMDHENMFWYRQDPGLGLRLIYFSYDVKMKEKGDIPEGYSVSREKKERFSLILESASTNQTSMYLCASRGTATYEQYFGPGTRLTVT.

The chain recombines TRBV19 with TRBJ1-1; D is perhaps TRBD1 (6 bases). With 10 bases removed from V and 1 base from J, the gap between germline ends came to 16 bases. Germline CDR1 LNHDA, CDR2 SQIVND (reference sequence). The CDR3 contains 14 residues. The CDR3 loop is CATKNREWNTEAFF. The CDR3 DNA reads as TGTGCCACCAAGAACAGGGAATGGAACACTGAAGCTTTCTTT.

This chain joins TRBV21-1 and TRBJ1-1; the DNA was not used to check the table's D call, TRBD1. TRBV21-1 is a pseudogene locus. This CDR3 has 16 residues. The CDR3 region is CANLIPGQGSNTEAFF. The CDR3 DNA follows: TGTGCCAACCTGATCCCGGGACAGGGATCCAACACTGAAGCTTTCTTT.

This clone was picked up a small number of times. The chain couples TRBV21-1 to TRBJ1-5; the table's D gene call, TRBD1, was not cross checked with the DNA. TRBV21-1 is an annotated pseudogene. This CDR3 has 14 residues. The CDR3 loop reads CASSVHAGGQPQHF. The CDR3 DNA reads TGTGCCAGCAGCGTACACGCAGGGGGTCAGCCCCAGCATTTT.

V is TRBV5-8 and J is TRBJ2-1; 8 bases fit TRBD2. This CDR3 spans 15 amino acids. CDR1 is SGHTS and CDR2 is YDEGEE in the germline V gene. The junction had 3 bases not matched to a gene; V was cut back by 3 bases and J by 1 base. The CDR3 reads CASSSGTSSYNEQFF. CDR3 DNA: TGTGCCAGCAGCTCCGGGACTAGTTCCTACAATGAGCAGTTCTTC.

The chain combines TRBV5-6 with TRBJ2-7, with TRBD2 as a possible D gene (5 bases). V shed 4 bases and J shed 5 bases, with 16 bases lying between them. The V gene's germline CDR1 is SGHDT and CDR2 YYEEEE. There are 14 residues in the CDR3. As DNA, the CDR3 is TGTGCCAGCAGCCTTCGGGGTCCCAATCACGAGCAGTACTTC. Its protein product is CASSLRGPNHEQYF.

V is TRBV5-4 and J is TRBJ2-5; the match to TRBD1 covers 9 bases. The CDR3 extends over 14 amino acids. The V and J ends lost 2 bases and 4 bases, in that order; junction bases with no gene match: 3. In germline, CDR1 is SGHNT, CDR2 YYREEE (reference sequence). CDR3 sequence reads: CASSLQGATETQYF. The CDR3 DNA sequence: TGTGCCAGCAGCTTACAGGGGGCCACAGAGACCCAGTACTTC. The entire variable domain, with the rest obtained from reference TRBV5-4 and TRBJ2-5, is as follows: ETGVTQSPTHLIKTRGQQVTLRCSSQSGHNTVSWYQQALGQGPQFIFQYYREEENGRGNFPPRFSGLQFPNYSSELNVNALELDDSALYLCASSLQGATETQYFGPGTRLLVL.

By sample share, this clone is medium-sized. The V gene is TRBV2, the J gene TRBJ2-7, with D possibly TRBD2 on 6 matching bases. The germline V and J ends were trimmed by 5 bases and 4 bases, with 15 bases remaining between them. CDR3 length: 14 residues. Germline V gene lookup returns CDR1 SNHLY and CDR2 FYNNEI. CDR3 sequence: CASSSRGTLYEQYF. The CDR3 DNA reads as TGTGCCAGCAGTTCCCGCGGGACCCTTTACGAGCAGTACTTC.

The gene calls are TRBV28 and TRBJ1-5; D not certain. Trimming pared 2 bases from V and 1 base from J, leaving 15 bases between. The germline V gene encodes CDR1 MDHEN and CDR2 SYDVKM. CDR3 size: 17 residues. The CDR3 DNA reads as TGTGCCAGCAGTTTAACCATACTACGAGTCAGCAATCAGCCCCAGCATTTT. Residues: CASSLTILRVSNQPQHF.

This clone has more than one count but fewer than ten. The CDR3: CASSLPEAYEQYF. The CDR3 bases are TGTGCCAGCAGCTTACCGGAGGCCTACGAGCAGTACTTC. The rearrangement uses TRBV7-9 and TRBJ2-7; tentative D call: TRBD2 (5 bases). V was shortened by 2 bases and J by 2 bases, with 7 bases between the two germline ends. This CDR3 spans 13 amino acids. Germline V gene lookup returns CDR1 SEHNR and CDR2 FQNEAQ (reference sequence).

This chain uses TRBV6-1 with TRBJ2-3; TRBD1 is a possible D gene (5 bases). The germline gives CDR1 MNHNS, CDR2 SASEGT. There are 15 residues in the CDR3. Trimming took off 2 bases at V and 2 bases at J, with 11 bases between the two ends. CDR3 nucleotide sequence: TGTGCCAGCAGTGAACAGCAGGGCTACACAGATACGCAGTATTTT. Amino acid sequence: CASSEQQGYTDTQYF.

This sequence joins TRBV6-6 and TRBJ1-6, with D tentatively TRBD1 (5 bases). Trimming took off 0 bases at V and 7 bases at J, with 7 bases between the two ends. This CDR3 comprises 14 residues. Germline lookup yields CDR1 MNHNY and CDR2 SVGAGI (reference sequence). The CDR3 DNA is TGTGCCAGCAGTTACTCAGGGGCGAATTCACCCCTCCACTTT. The encoded protein is CASSYSGANSPLHF.

The V and J genes are TRBV4-2 and TRBJ2-5; perhaps TRBD2 as D (6 bases). Germline V gene lookup returns CDR1 LGHNA and CDR2 YNFKEQ. Deletions cut 0 bases from V and 1 base from J, with 15 bases between. This CDR3 comprises 17 residues. CDR3 residues: CASSQDFGGTGQETQYF. DNA for the CDR3: TGTGCCAGCAGCCAAGATTTCGGCGGGACCGGCCAAGAGACCCAGTACTTC.

This clone was counted only a few times. This chain connects TRBV6-1 to TRBJ1-6, with a possible D match to TRBD1 (5 bases). Between the trimmed V and J ends, which lost 3 bases and 0 bases, there was a span of 12 bases. Germline V lookup: CDR1 MNHNS, CDR2 SASEGT. The CDR3 is 17 residues long. The CDR3 DNA reads as TGTGCCAGCAGTGAGAGGATAGGGGTCTCCTATAATTCACCCCTCCACTTT. Protein: CASSERIGVSYNSPLHF.

The rearrangement uses TRBV5-1 and TRBJ2-7, with a possible D match to TRBD2 (5 bases). The germline V and J ends were trimmed by 2 bases and 5 bases, with 14 bases remaining between them. The CDR3 contains 14 residues. CDR1 SGHRS and CDR2 YFSETQ come from the germline V gene. The CDR3 DNA reads TGCGCCAGCAGCTTAACGCCTAGCACACACGAGCAGTACTTC. It specifies CASSLTPSTHEQYF.

The rearrangement links TRBV29-1 to TRBJ2-3, with TRBD2 matching over 15 bases. The V gene end was trimmed by 7 bases and the J gene end by 4 bases; junction bases not matched to a gene: 3. CDR1 SQVTM and CDR2 ANQGSEA come from the germline V gene. CDR3 length equals 14 residues. CDR3: CSARTSGGADTQYF. The DNA of the CDR3 is TGCAGCGCCAGGACTAGCGGGGGGGCAGATACGCAGTATTTT.